This is a list of T cell receptor beta chains from one sample in a study of T cell repertoires in cytomegalovirus infection. What these receptors recognize is not known. Via MiXCR, TCRdb re-called the reads, giving one row per CDR3 protein. The table lists about 830,000 distinct CDR3 sequences, 32% of them singletons, with around 12% in the top ten. Sample: cultured CD8+ T cells from PBMCs, taken from culture after CMV antigen stimulation. The origin of the receptors is a human donor in good health (CMV status not recorded). Some clones in this sample may be carry-over from other donors' samples. CDR3s leave out the opening cysteine and the closing phenylalanine or tryptophan. The order of the fields is J gene, V gene, CDR3 protein.

J: TRBJ1-1
V: TRBV7-3
CDR3: ASSFRQGVLGTEAF

J: TRBJ2-4
V: TRBV27
CDR3: ASSRPGQGRVQY

J: TRBJ1-4
V: TRBV6-5
CDR3: ASSPGQLEGEEKLF

J: TRBJ1-5
V: TRBV7-2
CDR3: VNSLAKGMGSNQPQH

J: TRBJ2-4
V: TRBV7-2
CDR3: ASSLWTGQNIQY

J: TRBJ2-5
V: TRBV9
CDR3: ASSVGLAGDLRETQY

J: TRBJ1-2
V: TRBV12-5
CDR3: ASGFDLTGGYT

J: TRBJ2-5
V: TRBV7-9
CDR3: ASSLETSERETQY

J: TRBJ1-1
V: TRBV6-6
CDR3: ASGTITEAF

J: TRBJ2-1
V: TRBV6-8
CDR3: ASSYTLSHNEQF

J: TRBJ1-2
V: TRBV12-3/TRBV12-4
CDR3: ASSPMGTGGAEGYT

J: TRBJ1-1
V: TRBV7-6
CDR3: ASSSEGQTEAF

J: TRBJ2-5
V: TRBV12-5
CDR3: ASGLWTGVVYGETQY

J: TRBJ1-1
V: TRBV12-3/TRBV12-4
CDR3: ASSFPDMGQSEAF

J: TRBJ1-5
V: TRBV7-9
CDR3: ASSLVGNEGNQPQH

J: TRBJ2-1
V: TRBV12-3/TRBV12-4
CDR3: ASSFDVRPGSYNEQF